This T cell receptor beta chain was documented in a study of STAT5B mutations in CD4+ large granular lymphocyte leukemia. The germline gives CDR1 KGHSY, CDR2 FQNENV. The V gene lost 2 bases and the J gene lost 3 bases, with 8 bases spanning the gap. This CDR3 has 13 residues. TCRdb keeps only in-frame clones here, not all; method: immunoSEQ multiplex PCR. This table holds roughly 30,000 clones, roughly 85% found once. Sequences were obtained from CD4+ T cells from blood buffy coats. The chain combines TRBV16 with TRBJ2-7, with TRBD2 as a possible D gene (6 bases). The clonotype originates from a human donor in good health. CDR3 sequence reads: CASSQGTGYEQYF. Here the CDR3 DNA reads TGTGCCAGCAGCCAAGGGACTGGCTACGAGCAGTACTTC.